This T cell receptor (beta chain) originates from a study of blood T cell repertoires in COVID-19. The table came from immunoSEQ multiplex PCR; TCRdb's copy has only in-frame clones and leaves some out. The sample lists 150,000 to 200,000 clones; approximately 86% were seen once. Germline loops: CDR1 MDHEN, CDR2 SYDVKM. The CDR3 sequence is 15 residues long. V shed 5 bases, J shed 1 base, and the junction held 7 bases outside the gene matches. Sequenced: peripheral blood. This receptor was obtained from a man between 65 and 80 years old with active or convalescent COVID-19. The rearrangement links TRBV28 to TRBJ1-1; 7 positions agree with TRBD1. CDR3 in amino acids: CASSLPTGENTEAFF. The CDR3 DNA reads TGTGCCAGCAGTCTGCCCACAGGGGAGAACACTGAAGCTTTCTTT.